This T cell receptor (beta chain) was recorded in a study of blood T cell repertoires in COVID-19. On the study more broadly: Samples representing acute and convalescent COVID-19 were sourced from the United States, Italy and Spain. Sample material is recorded as cDNA or gDNA derived from T cells, B-cell-depleted T cells, or PBMCs.

TCRdb keeps only in-frame clones here, not all; method: immunoSEQ multiplex PCR. The table lists about 70,000 clones, over 65% of them singletons. Trimming shortened V by 4 bases and J by 7 bases, and 20 bases separated the two germline ends. This CDR3 region has 15 residues. Germline V gene lookup returns CDR1 MNHEY and CDR2 SMNVEV (reference sequence). Source material: peripheral blood. The clonotype was recovered from a woman in her sixties or seventies with acute or convalescent COVID-19. The chain combines TRBV27 with TRBJ2-7, with D perhaps TRBD2 (6 bases). In DNA form, the CDR3 reads TGTGCCAGCAGTTCCGAGGGACTGTTCCGGGGGGAGCAGTACTTC. It specifies CASSSEGLFRGEQYF.